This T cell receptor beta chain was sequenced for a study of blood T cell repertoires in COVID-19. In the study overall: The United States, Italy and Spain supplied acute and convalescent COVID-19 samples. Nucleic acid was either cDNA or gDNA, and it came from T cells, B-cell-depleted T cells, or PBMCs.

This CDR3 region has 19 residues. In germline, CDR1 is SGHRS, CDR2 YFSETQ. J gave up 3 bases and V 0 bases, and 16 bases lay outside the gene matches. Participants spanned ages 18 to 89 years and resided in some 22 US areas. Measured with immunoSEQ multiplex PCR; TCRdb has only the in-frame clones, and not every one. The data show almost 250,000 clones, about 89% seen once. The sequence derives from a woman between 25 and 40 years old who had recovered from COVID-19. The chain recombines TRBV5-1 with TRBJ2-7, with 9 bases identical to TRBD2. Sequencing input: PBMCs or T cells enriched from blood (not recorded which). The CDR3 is CASSLAAAGGPGGYYEQYF. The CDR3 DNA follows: TGCGCCAGCAGCTTGGCCGCGGCGGGAGGGCCCGGGGGGTACTACGAGCAGTACTTC.